Detailed here is one T cell receptor (beta chain). Its specificity is unknown. A read error may produce the germline difference seen at one junction end. PCR employed 60 Vbeta and 13 Jbeta primers. This table comes from immunoSEQ multiplex PCR, and its TCRdb copy is limited to in-frame clones, with some not included. This sample carries some 120,000 clones, about 73% of them seen once, and the ten largest clones take 6.3%. The data derive from a study of cytomegalovirus exposure and HLA in healthy donors. CDR3 length equals 14 residues. Germline loops: CDR1 ENHRY, CDR2 SYGVKD. Study-level points and caveats: Most sequenced TCRs were rare (though some public TCRs occurred in many donors). Earlier analysis yielded a pattern in which most TCR beta V segments were productive about 90% or about 30% of the time.

This clonotype was obtained from a woman aged 40-49 years in good health and CMV-seronegative. The chain uses TRBV10-3 and TRBJ1-1; TRBD1 matches 7 bases. The source material was PBMCs. In DNA, the CDR3 is TGTGCCATCAGTGCGGGACAGACGAACAGTGAAGCTTTCTTT. It translates to CAISAGQTNSEAFF.